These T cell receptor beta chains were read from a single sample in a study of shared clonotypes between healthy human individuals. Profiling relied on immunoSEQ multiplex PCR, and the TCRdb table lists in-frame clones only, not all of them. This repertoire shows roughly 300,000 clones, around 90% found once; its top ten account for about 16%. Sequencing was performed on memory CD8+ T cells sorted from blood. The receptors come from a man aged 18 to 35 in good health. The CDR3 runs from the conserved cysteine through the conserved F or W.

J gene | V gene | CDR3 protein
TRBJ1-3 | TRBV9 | CASSTDSGNTIYF
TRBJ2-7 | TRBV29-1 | CSVEDREYEQYF
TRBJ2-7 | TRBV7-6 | CASSLRTGTSSYEQYF
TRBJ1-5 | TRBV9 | CASSKYGTGAQPQHF
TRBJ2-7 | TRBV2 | CASSSTAGWSSYEQYF
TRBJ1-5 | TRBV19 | CASSGGFNQPQHF
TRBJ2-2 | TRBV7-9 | CASSTRDGIGELFF
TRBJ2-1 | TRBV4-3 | CASSQISGDEQFF
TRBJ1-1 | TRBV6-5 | CASSYRLQGRTEAFF
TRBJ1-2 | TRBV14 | CASSQNPNYGYTF
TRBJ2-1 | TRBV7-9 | CASSSVGSPGDEQFF
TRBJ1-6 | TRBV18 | CASSPASGYNSPLHF
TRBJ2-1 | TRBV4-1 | CASSQDYGTAVDEQFF
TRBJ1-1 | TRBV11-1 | CASSLIPQGDTEAFF
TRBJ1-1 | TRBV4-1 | CASSQGQNDMNTEAFF
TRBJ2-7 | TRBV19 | CASTPGSGYEQYF
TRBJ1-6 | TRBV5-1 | CASSLGRGSDHSPLHF
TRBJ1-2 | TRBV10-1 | CASTGQGYTF
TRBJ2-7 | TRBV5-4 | CASSFGSYEQYF
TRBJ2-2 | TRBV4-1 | CASSQAARQGARNTGELFF
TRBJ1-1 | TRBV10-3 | CAISESAELNTEAFF
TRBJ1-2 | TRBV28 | CASSSPNGQGEWILFYGYTF
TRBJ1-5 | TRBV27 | CASTATGGNQPQHF
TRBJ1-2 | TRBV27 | CASSLFRGAGGYTF
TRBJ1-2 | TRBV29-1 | CSVEMQGYYGYTF
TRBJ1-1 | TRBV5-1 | CASSFRGQGTEAFF
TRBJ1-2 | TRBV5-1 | CASSLVGRIYGYTF
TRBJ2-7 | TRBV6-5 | CASSPHGTYEQYF
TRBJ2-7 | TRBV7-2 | CASSLVGSHYEQYF
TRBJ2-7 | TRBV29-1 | CSVEVGGAGAEQYF